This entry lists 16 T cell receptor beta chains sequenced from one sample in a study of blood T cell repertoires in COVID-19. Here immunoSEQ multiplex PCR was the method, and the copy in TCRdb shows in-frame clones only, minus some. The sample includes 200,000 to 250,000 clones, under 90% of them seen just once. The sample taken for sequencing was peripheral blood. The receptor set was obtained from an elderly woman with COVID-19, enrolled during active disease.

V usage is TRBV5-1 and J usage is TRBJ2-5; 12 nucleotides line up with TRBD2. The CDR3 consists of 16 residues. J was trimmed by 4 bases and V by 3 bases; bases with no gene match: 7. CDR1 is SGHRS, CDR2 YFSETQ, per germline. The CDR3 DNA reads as TGCGCCAGCAGCTCACTGACTAGCGGGAGAGGAGAGACCCAGTACTTC. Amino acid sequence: CASSSLTSGRGETQYF.

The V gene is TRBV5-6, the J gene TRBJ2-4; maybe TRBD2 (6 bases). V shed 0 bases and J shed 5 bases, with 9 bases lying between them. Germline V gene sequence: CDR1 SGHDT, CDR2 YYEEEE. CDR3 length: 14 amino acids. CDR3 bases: TGTGCCAGCAGCTTGGCGGGAGCTCAAAACATTCAGTACTTC. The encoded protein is CASSLAGAQNIQYF.

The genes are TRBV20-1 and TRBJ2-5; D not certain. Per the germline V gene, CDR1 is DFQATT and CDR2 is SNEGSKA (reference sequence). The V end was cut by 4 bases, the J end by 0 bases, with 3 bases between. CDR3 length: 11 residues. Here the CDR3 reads CSATYQETQYF. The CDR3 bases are TGCAGTGCTACGTACCAAGAGACCCAGTACTTC.

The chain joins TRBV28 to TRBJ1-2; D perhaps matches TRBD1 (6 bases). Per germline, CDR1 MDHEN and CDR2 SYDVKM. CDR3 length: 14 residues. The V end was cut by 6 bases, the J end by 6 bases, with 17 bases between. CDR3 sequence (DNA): TGTGCCAGCAGCACAACTACAGGGAAACATGGCTACACCTTC. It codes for CASSTTTGKHGYTF.

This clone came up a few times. Written as DNA, the CDR3 is TGTGCCATCAGCGGGGACAGGACCGTAGCCACTGAAGCTTTCTTT. Translated: CAISGDRTVATEAFF. This chain connects TRBV10-3 to TRBJ1-1; 8 bases are a match to TRBD1. The CDR3 sequence is 15 residues long. Trimming took 6 bases from V and 4 from J; bases not matched to a gene: 10. CDR1 is ENHRY, CDR2 SYGVKD, per germline.

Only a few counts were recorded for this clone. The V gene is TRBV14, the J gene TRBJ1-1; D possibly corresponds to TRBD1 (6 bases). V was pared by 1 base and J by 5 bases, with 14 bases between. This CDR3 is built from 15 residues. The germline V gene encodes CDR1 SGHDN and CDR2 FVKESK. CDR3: CASSQVLAGATEAFF. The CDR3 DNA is TGTGCCAGCAGCCAAGTGCTTGCAGGGGCAACTGAAGCTTTCTTT.

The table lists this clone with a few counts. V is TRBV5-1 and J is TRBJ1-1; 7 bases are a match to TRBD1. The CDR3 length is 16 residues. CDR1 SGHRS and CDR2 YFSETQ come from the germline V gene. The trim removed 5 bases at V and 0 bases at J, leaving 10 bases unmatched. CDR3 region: CASSPGQANMNTEAFF. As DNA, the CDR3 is TGCGCCAGCAGTCCAGGACAGGCCAACATGAACACTGAAGCTTTCTTT.

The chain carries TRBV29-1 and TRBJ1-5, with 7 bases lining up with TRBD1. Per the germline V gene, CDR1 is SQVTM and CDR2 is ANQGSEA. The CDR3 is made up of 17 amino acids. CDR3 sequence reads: CGIGQEGARGGNQPQHF. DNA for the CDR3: TGCGGAATAGGGCAGGAGGGGGCTAGGGGCGGCAATCAGCCCCAGCATTTT.

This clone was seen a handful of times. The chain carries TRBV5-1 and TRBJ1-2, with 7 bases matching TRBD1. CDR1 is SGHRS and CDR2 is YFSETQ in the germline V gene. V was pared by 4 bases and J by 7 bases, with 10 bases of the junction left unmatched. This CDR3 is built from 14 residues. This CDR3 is CASSATRGMGGYTF. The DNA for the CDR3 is TGCGCCAGCAGCGCAACCAGGGGGATGGGTGGCTACACCTTC. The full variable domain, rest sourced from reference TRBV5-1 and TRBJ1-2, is KAGVTQTPRYLIKTRGQQVTLSCSPISGHRSVSWYQQTPGQGLQFLFEYFSETQRNKGNFPGRFSGRQFSNSRSEMNVSTLELGDSALYLCASSATRGMGGYTFGSGTRLTVV.

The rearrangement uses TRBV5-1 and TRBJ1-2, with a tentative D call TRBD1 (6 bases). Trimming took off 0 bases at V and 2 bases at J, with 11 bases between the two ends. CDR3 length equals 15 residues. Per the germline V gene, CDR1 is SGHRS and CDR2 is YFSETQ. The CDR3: CASSLVGGTNYGYTF. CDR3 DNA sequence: TGCGCCAGCAGCTTGGTCGGGGGGACAAACTATGGCTACACCTTC.

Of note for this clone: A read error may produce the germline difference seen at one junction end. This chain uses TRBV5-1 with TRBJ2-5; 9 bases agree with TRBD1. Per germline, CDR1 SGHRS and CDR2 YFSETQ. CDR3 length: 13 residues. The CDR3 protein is CASSLEGRDRAHF. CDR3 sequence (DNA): TGCGCCAGCAGCTTGGAGGGGCGGGACAGGGCCCACTTC. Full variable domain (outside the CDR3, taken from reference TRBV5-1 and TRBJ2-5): KAGVTQTPRYLIKTRGQQVTLSCSPISGHRSVSWYQQTPGQGLQFLFEYFSETQRNKGNFPGRFSGRQFSNSRSEMNVSTLELGDSALYLCASSLEGRDRAHFGPGTRLLVL.

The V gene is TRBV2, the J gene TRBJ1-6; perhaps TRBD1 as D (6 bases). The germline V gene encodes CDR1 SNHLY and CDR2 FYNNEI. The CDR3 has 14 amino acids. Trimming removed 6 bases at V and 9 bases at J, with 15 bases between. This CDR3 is CASSVGAKGSPLHF. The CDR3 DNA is TGTGCCAGCAGCGTGGGGGCCAAGGGTTCACCCCTCCACTTT.

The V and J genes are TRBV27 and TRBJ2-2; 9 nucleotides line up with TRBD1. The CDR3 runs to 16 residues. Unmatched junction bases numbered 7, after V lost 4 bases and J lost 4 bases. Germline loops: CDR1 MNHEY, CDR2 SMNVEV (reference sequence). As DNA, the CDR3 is TGTGCCAGCAGTTACAGGGGGCTCTCACCCACCGGGGAGCTGTTTTTT. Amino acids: CASSYRGLSPTGELFF.

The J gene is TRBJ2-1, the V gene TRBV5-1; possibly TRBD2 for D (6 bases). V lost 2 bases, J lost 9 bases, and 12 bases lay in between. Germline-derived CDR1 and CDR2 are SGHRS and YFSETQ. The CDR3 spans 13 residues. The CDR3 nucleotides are TGCGCCAGCAGCTTCCCCGGGGGATCTGAGCAGTTCTTC. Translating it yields CASSFPGGSEQFF. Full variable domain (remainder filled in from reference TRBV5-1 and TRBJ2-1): KAGVTQTPRYLIKTRGQQVTLSCSPISGHRSVSWYQQTPGQGLQFLFEYFSETQRNKGNFPGRFSGRQFSNSRSEMNVSTLELGDSALYLCASSFPGGSEQFFGPGTRLTVL.

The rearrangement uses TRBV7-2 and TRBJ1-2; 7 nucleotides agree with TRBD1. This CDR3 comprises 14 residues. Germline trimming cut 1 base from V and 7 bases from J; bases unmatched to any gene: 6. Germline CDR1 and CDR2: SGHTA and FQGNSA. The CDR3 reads CASSLVQGVSGYTF. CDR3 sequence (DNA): TGTGCCAGCAGCTTAGTCCAGGGGGTTAGTGGCTACACCTTC. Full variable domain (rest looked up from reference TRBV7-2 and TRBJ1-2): GAGVSQSPSNKVTEKGKDVELRCDPISGHTALYWYRQSLGQGLEFLIYFQGNSAPDKSGLPSDRFSAERTGGSVSTLTIQRTQQEDSAVYLCASSLVQGVSGYTFGSGTRLTVV.

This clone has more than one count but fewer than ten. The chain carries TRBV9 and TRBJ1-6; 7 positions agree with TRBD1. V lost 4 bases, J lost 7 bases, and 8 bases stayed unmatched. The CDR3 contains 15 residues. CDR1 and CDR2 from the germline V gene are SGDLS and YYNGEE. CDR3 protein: CASSTTWTGNSPLHF. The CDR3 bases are TGTGCCAGCAGCACTACCTGGACAGGAAATTCACCCCTCCACTTT.